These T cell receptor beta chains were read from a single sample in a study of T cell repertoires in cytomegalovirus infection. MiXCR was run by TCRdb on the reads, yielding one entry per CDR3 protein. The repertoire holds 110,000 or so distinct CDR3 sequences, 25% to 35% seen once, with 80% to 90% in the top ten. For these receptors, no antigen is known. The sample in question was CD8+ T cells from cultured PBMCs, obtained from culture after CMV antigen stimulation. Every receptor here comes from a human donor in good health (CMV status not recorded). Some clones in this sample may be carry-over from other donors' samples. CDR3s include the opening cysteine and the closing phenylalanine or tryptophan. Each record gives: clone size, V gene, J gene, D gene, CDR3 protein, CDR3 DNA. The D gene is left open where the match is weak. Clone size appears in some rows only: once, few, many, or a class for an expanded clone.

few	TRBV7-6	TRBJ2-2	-	CAARGDLNTGELFF	TGTGCCGCGAGGGGGGACTTGAACACCGGGGAGCTGTTTTTT
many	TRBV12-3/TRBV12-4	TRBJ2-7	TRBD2	CASSGLAGNYEQYF	TGTGCCAGCAGTGGACTAGCGGGGAACTACGAGCAGTACTTC
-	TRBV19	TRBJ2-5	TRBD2	CASSMTSGGQETQYF	TGTGCCAGTAGTATGACTAGCGGGGGGCAAGAGACCCAGTACTTC
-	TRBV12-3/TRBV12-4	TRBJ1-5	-	CASSPVAGQPQHF	TGTGCCAGCAGCCCGGTTGCAGGTCAGCCCCAGCATTTT
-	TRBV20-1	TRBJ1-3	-	CSAIGTSRTDTIYF	TGCAGTGCGATCGGGACTTCTAGAACGGACACCATATATTTT
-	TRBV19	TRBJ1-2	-	CASSSPTGKLDGYTF	TGTGCCAGTAGTTCCCCGACCGGGAAACTGGATGGCTACACCTTC
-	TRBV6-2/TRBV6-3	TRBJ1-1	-	CASSYPQASATEAFF	TGTGCCAGCAGTTACCCCCAGGCCTCTGCGACTGAAGCTTTCTTT
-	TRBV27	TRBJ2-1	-	CASSFSGPLRGQFF	TGTGCCAGCAGTTTCAGCGGACCCTTAAGGGGGCAGTTCTTC
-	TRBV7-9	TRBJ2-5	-	CASSPPARWYQETQYF	TGTGCCAGCAGCCCCCCCGCCAGGTGGTACCAAGAGACCCAGTACTTC
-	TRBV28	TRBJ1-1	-	CASTTGNTEAFF	TGTGCCAGCACTACAGGGAACACTGAAGCTTTCTTT
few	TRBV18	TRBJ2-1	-	CASSPPMTGGGDEQFF	TGTGCCAGCTCACCACCGATGACGGGGGGCGGCGATGAGCAGTTCTTC
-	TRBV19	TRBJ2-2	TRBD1	CASSLGQGVTGELFF	TGTGCCAGTAGTCTGGGACAGGGGGTAACCGGGGAGCTGTTTTTT
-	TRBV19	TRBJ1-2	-	CASWGVHGYTF	TGTGCCAGTTGGGGAGTGCATGGCTACACCTTC
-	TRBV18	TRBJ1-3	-	CASSPPTGFGNTIYF	TGTGCCAGCTCACCACCGACGGGGTTTGGAAACACCATATATTTT
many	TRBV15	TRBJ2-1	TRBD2	CATSRELGGGNEQFF	TGTGCCACCAGCAGAGAACTGGGCGGGGGTAATGAGCAGTTCTTC
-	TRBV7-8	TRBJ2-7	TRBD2	CASSDGPGGPYEQYF	TGTGCCAGCAGCGACGGTCCGGGGGGGCCCTACGAGCAGTACTTC
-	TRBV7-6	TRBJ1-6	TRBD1	CASSPGQTSCYNSPLHF	TGTGCCAGCAGCCCGGGACAGACGAGCTGCTATAATTCACCCCTCCACTTT
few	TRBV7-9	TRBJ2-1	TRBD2	CASSRERGVNEQFF	TGTGCCAGCAGCCGAGAGCGGGGGGTGAATGAGCAGTTCTTC
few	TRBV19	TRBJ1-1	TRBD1	CASSRNRGRTEAFF	TGTGCCAGTAGTAGGAACAGGGGGCGGACTGAAGCTTTCTTT
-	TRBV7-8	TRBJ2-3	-	CASSSLVTDTQYF	TGTGCCAGCAGCTCGCTAGTGACAGATACGCAGTATTTT
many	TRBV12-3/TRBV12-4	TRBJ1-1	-	CASSLLGDEDTEAFF	TGTGCCAGCAGTTTACTCGGTGACGAGGACACTGAAGCTTTCTTT
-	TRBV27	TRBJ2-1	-	CASSLTDTTGFNEQFF	TGTGCCAGCAGTTTAACAGACACCACAGGGTTTAATGAGCAGTTCTTC
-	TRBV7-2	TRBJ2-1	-	CASSLERREEQFF	TGTGCCAGCAGCTTAGAGAGGAGGGAAGAGCAGTTCTTC
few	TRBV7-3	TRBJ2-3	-	CASSLVGADTQYF	TGTGCCAGCAGCCTCGTTGGGGCAGATACGCAGTATTTT
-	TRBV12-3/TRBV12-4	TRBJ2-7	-	CASSLVRTYEQYF	TGTGCCAGCAGTTTAGTACGAACCTACGAGCAGTACTTC
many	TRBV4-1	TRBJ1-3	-	CASSQGENAGNTIYF	TGCGCCAGCAGCCAAGGCGAGAATGCGGGAAACACCATATATTTT
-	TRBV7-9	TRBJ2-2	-	CASSHIAGELFF	TGTGCCAGCAGCCACATTGCCGGGGAGCTGTTTTTT
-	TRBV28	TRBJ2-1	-	CASSPGLAYNEQFF	TGTGCCAGCAGTCCGGGACTGGCGTACAATGAGCAGTTCTTC
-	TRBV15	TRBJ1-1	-	CATSRVDIATEAFF	TGTGCCACCAGCAGGGTCGACATCGCCACTGAAGCTTTCTTT
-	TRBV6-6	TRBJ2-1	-	CASSYSRSNEQFF	TGTGCCAGCAGTTACTCCCGGAGCAATGAGCAGTTCTTC
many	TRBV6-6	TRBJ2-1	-	CASSYISSYNEQFF	TGTGCCAGCAGTTATATCAGCTCCTACAATGAGCAGTTCTTC
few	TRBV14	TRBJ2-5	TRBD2	CASSQGSGVEETQYF	TGTGCCAGCAGCCAGGGTAGCGGGGTCGAAGAGACCCAGTACTTC
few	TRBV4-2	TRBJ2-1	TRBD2	CASSQEGGGFLDNEQFF	TGTGCCAGCAGCCAAGAAGGCGGGGGTTTTCTCGACAATGAGCAGTTCTTC
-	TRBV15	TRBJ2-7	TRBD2	CATSRDRLAGGYEQYF	TGTGCCACCAGCAGAGATCGTCTAGCGGGGGGCTACGAGCAGTACTTC
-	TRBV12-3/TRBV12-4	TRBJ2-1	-	CASSYWDLKEQFF	TGTGCCAGCAGTTACTGGGACCTTAAAGAGCAGTTCTTC
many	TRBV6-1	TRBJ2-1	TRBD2	CASISTSGGYNEQFF	TGTGCCAGCATCTCGACTAGCGGGGGTTACAATGAGCAGTTCTTC
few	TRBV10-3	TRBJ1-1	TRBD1	CASTGVNTEAFF	TGTGCCTCAACAGGGGTGAACACTGAAGCTTTCTTT
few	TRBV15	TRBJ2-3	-	CATSRDVDLFGTDTQYF	TGTGCCACCAGCAGAGATGTGGACCTCTTCGGCACAGATACGCAGTATTTT
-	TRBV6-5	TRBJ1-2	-	CASWIDIYGYTF	TGTGCCAGCTGGATTGATATCTATGGCTACACCTTC
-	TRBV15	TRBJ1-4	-	CATSPAGAGREKLFF	TGTGCCACCAGCCCCGCAGGGGCCGGTCGGGAAAAACTGTTTTTT
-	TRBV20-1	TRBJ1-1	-	CSAALRDMNTEAFF	TGCAGTGCTGCTTTAAGAGACATGAACACTGAAGCTTTCTTT
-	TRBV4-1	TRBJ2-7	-	CASSPTLGASYEQYF	TGCGCCAGCAGCCCCACCCTCGGGGCCTCCTACGAGCAGTACTTC
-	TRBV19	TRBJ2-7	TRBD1	CASRQGSSNEQYF	TGTGCCAGTAGACAGGGGTCTTCGAATGAGCAGTACTTC
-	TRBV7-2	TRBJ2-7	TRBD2	CASSFGGGFSYEQYF	TGTGCCAGCAGCTTTGGCGGGGGGTTCTCCTACGAGCAGTACTTC
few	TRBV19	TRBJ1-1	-	CAIILNTEAFF	TGTGCCATTATTTTGAACACTGAAGCTTTCTTT
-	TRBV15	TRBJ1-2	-	CATSPDGTYGYTF	TGTGCCACCAGCCCGGACGGGACCTATGGCTACACCTTC